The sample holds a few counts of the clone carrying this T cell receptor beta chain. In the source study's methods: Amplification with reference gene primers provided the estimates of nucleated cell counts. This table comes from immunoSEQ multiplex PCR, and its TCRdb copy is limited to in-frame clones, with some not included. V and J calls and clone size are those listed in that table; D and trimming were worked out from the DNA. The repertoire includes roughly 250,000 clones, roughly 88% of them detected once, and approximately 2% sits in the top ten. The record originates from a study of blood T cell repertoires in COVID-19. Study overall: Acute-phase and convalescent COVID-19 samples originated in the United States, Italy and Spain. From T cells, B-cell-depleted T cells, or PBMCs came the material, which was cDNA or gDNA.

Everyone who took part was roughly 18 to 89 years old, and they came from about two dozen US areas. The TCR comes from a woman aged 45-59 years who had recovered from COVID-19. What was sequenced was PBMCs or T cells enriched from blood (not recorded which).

In DNA form, the CDR3 reads TGTGCCACCAGCAGTACCGGGACAGCCTACGAGCAGTACTTC. Translating it yields CATSSTGTAYEQYF. The rearrangement uses TRBV15 and TRBJ2-7; 7 bases line up with TRBD1. CDR1 and CDR2 (germline): LNHNV, YYDKDF (reference sequence). The CDR3 consists of 14 residues. Trimming cost V 3 bases and J 2 bases; bases outside gene matches: 4.